Below are 25 T cell receptor beta chains sequenced from a single sample in a study of CD8 T cells in Susac syndrome. Reverse transcription of about 0.5 to 1 ug RNA was carried out with random hexamers. TCRdb redid the calling of the immunoSEQ multiplex PCR reads with MiXCR, one entry per CDR3 protein. Found here are approximately 180,000 distinct CDR3 sequences, about 94% of them singletons; the top ten hold 0.095% to 0.1%. The specimen sequenced was CD4+ T cells from PBMCs. The receptors were sampled from a human donor with Susac syndrome.

This chain uses TRBV6-2 or TRBV6-3 with TRBJ2-3, with unresolved D. The CDR3 has 13 amino acids. Trimming pared 0 bases from V and 0 bases from J, leaving 1 base between. Germline V CDR1 and CDR2: MNHEY, SVGEGT. CDR3 residues: CASSYSSTDTQYF. CDR3 DNA: TGTGCCAGCAGTTACTCTAGCACAGATACGCAGTATTTT.

This clonotype occurred once. The chain uses TRBV5-1 and TRBJ2-7, with 7 bases aligning to TRBD1. CDR1 and CDR2 (germline): SGHRS, YFSETQ. V lost 0 bases to trimming and J lost 10 bases; unmatched junction nucleotides: 10. The CDR3 contains 14 residues. The CDR3 sequence: CASSLGSDRENQYF. The CDR3, as DNA: TGCGCCAGCAGCTTGGGCTCCGACAGGGAAAATCAGTACTTC. Drawing the rest from reference TRBV5-1 and TRBJ2-7, the complete variable domain is KAGVTQTPRYLIKTRGQQVTLSCSPISGHRSVSWYQQTPGQGLQFLFEYFSETQRNKGNFPGRFSGRQFSNSRSEMNVSTLELGDSALYLCASSLGSDRENQYFGPGTRLTVT.

This chain uses TRBV2 with TRBJ2-3, with 12 bases lining up with TRBD2. Germline V gene sequence: CDR1 SNHLY, CDR2 FYNNEI. V shed 2 bases, J shed 4 bases, and the junction held 1 base outside the gene matches. This CDR3 contains 15 residues. CDR3 in DNA: TGTGCCAGCAGTGAACGACTAGCGGGGGCAGATACGCAGTATTTT. Amino acids: CASSERLAGADTQYF.

The V and J genes are TRBV3-1 and TRBJ2-1; weak D call: TRBD1 (5 bases). V was clipped by 1 base and J by 8 bases, with 9 bases between them. CDR3 length equals 13 residues. Germline V gene lookup returns CDR1 LGHDT and CDR2 YNNKEL (reference sequence). In DNA, the CDR3 is TGTGCCAGCAGCCAAGGGGGCAGAGATGAGCAGTTCTTC. This encodes CASSQGGRDEQFF.

The chain joins TRBV7-8 to TRBJ2-1; TRBD1 matches 10 bases. J lost 4 bases, V lost 0 bases, and 3 bases had no gene match. Germline assignment: CDR1 SGHVS and CDR2 FQNEAQ. The CDR3 has 16 amino acids. CDR3 DNA sequence: TGTGCCAGCAGCTTAGCTGGGACAGGGGTATACAATGAGCAGTTCTTC. It translates to CASSLAGTGVYNEQFF. Variable domain in full (rest from reference TRBV7-8 and TRBJ2-1): GAGVSQSPRYKVAKRGQDVALRCDPISGHVSLFWYQQALGQGPEFLTYFQNEAQLDKSGLPSDRFFAERPEGSVSTLKIQRTQQEDSAVYLCASSLAGTGVYNEQFFGPGTRLTVL.

This clonotype is a singleton in its sample. The V call is TRBV6-5, the J call TRBJ1-6; D unresolved. Deletions cut 0 bases from V and 7 bases from J, with 13 bases between. This CDR3 has 16 residues. Germline V lookup: CDR1 MNHEY, CDR2 SVGAGI. The DNA of the CDR3 is TGTGCCAGCAGTTACTCGAGATTGGGCCAGAATTCACCCCTCCACTTT. This sequence encodes CASSYSRLGQNSPLHF.

The J gene is TRBJ1-1, the V gene TRBV20-1; 9 bases map to TRBD1. The CDR3 is made up of 14 amino acids. V dropped 6 bases and J dropped 6; count of bases not matched to a gene: 11. Looked up from germline, CDR1 is DFQATT and CDR2 is SNEGSKA (reference sequence). DNA of the CDR3: TGCAGTGCGCCAGGACAGGGGATGCGGGCTGAAGCTTTCTTT. Translated, it gives CSAPGQGMRAEAFF.

This clonotype has a handful of counts. The genes are TRBV9 and TRBJ2-3, with D hard to call. This CDR3 comprises 14 residues. The germline V gene has CDR1 SGDLS and CDR2 YYNGEE. V lost 4 bases to trimming and J lost 2 bases, with 11 bases between them. In nucleotides, the CDR3 is TGTGCCAGCAGCCTATCCTCTTACACAGATACGCAGTATTTT. It codes for CASSLSSYTDTQYF.

The J gene is TRBJ2-5, the V gene TRBV11-2; TRBD2 is a possible D gene (6 bases). In germline, CDR1 is SGHAT, CDR2 FQNNGV. Deletions cut 6 bases from V and 4 bases from J, with 21 bases between. The CDR3 loop spans 16 amino acids. In DNA, the CDR3 is TGTGCCAGCAGGACCACTCGTGGAGGGAAAATAGAGACCCAGTACTTC. It yields the protein CASRTTRGGKIETQYF. The full variable domain, with the rest looked up from reference TRBV11-2 and TRBJ2-5, is EAGVAQSPRYKIIEKRQSVAFWCNPISGHATLYWYQQILGQGPKLLIQFQNNGVVDDSQLPKDRFSAERLKGVDSTLKIQPAKLEDSAVYLCASRTTRGGKIETQYFGPGTRLLVL.

The V call is TRBV7-2, the J call TRBJ2-7, with D tentatively TRBD1 or TRBD2 (5 bases each). The V gene lost 2 bases and the J gene lost 1 base, with 15 bases spanning the gap. This CDR3 is built from 16 residues. CDR1 is SGHTA and CDR2 is FQGNSA in the germline V gene. Written as DNA, the CDR3 is TGTGCCAGCAGCTTAAGAAAGGGGACGGCTTCCTACGAGCAGTACTTC. This translates into CASSLRKGTASYEQYF.

V and J are TRBV3-1 and TRBJ2-5; 8 bases are a match to TRBD2. V was clipped by 0 bases and J by 6 bases; unmatched bases: 6. Germline CDR1 and CDR2: LGHDT and YNNKEL (reference sequence). The CDR3 is made up of 15 amino acids. The CDR3 nucleotides are TGTGCCAGCAGCCAAGAACCCGGGGGGGCGAAGACCCAGTACTTC. Residues: CASSQEPGGAKTQYF.

This clonotype was seen a handful of times. This chain joins TRBV7-9 and TRBJ1-2; TRBD1 matches at 9 bases. Per the germline V gene, CDR1 is SEHNR and CDR2 is FQNEAQ (reference sequence). This CDR3 is 14 amino acids long. The trim removed 5 bases at V and 3 bases at J, leaving 4 bases unmatched. CDR3 nucleotides: TGTGCCAGCAGCACGGGACAGGGCTACTATGGCTACACCTTC. It yields the protein CASSTGQGYYGYTF.

The chain has TRBV20-1 and TRBJ1-5, with 8 bases lining up with TRBD1. CDR1 and CDR2 from the germline V gene are DFQATT and SNEGSKA (reference sequence). The CDR3 runs to 14 residues. V gave up 3 bases and J gave up 5 bases; unmatched junction bases: 6. The CDR3 sequence is CSASVSRGHQPQHF. CDR3 nucleotides: TGCAGTGCTAGCGTCTCCAGGGGGCATCAGCCCCAGCATTTT.

The chain has TRBV11-1 and TRBJ1-2, with D maybe TRBD1 (6 bases). Germline-derived CDR1 and CDR2 are SGHAT and FQDESV (reference sequence). The V and J ends lost 5 bases and 8 bases respectively, with 15 bases between them. This CDR3 region has 13 residues. CDR3 loop: CASSLPPGEGYTF. In DNA, the CDR3 is TGTGCCAGCAGCCTTCCTCCAGGGGAAGGCTACACCTTC.

This clonotype was counted between two and nine times. This chain links TRBV20-1 with TRBJ2-7, with 11 bases aligning to TRBD2. Losses at the gene ends were 6 bases for V and 5 bases for J; bases not matched to a gene: 9. CDR3 length: 14 residues. Germline V gene data show CDR1 as DFQATT and CDR2 as SNEGSKA (reference sequence). CDR3 sequence reads: CSADSGRAPDEQYF. The CDR3 region has the DNA TGCAGTGCCGATAGCGGGAGGGCCCCCGACGAGCAGTACTTC.

The chain has TRBV6-5 and TRBJ1-3; 8 nucleotides align to TRBD1. The CDR3 covers 15 residues. Trimming cost V 6 bases and J 0 bases; bases outside gene matches: 4. CDR1 is MNHEY and CDR2 is SVGAGI in the germline V gene. CDR3 sequence: CASSPTGGSGNTIYF. CDR3 bases: TGTGCCAGCAGCCCTACAGGGGGCTCTGGAAACACCATATATTTT.

The J gene is TRBJ2-7, the V gene TRBV6-6, with 11 bases identical to TRBD2. The CDR3 extends over 16 amino acids. The J segment lost 4 bases and the V segment lost 7 bases, leaving 12 bases of the junction unmatched. Germline lookup yields CDR1 MNHNY and CDR2 SVGAGI (reference sequence). CDR3 DNA: TGTGCCAGCAATTCCATTAGCGGGAGGGCCATGTACGAGCAGTACTTC. Translated, it gives CASNSISGRAMYEQYF.

The genes are TRBV20-1 and TRBJ2-3, with a tentative D call TRBD1 (5 bases). The CDR3 loop spans 13 amino acids. Deletions cut 3 bases from V and 5 bases from J, with 12 bases between. In germline, CDR1 is DFQATT, CDR2 SNEGSKA (reference sequence). The CDR3 bases are TGCAGTGCTAGTCAGGGAACTAAAGATACGCAGTATTTT. Residues: CSASQGTKDTQYF.

The chain carries TRBV30 and TRBJ2-1; D perhaps matches TRBD2 (6 bases). CDR1 is GTSNPN, CDR2 SVGIG, per germline (reference sequence). CDR3 length: 14 residues. V lost 1 base to trimming and J lost 6 bases, with 13 bases between them. CDR3 coding DNA: TGTGCCTGGAGTGGGACTATAACGGCCAATGAGCAGTTCTTC. Translated, it gives CAWSGTITANEQFF.

The CDR3, as DNA: TGTGCCTGGAGTGCCGGGACGGCCGGAAACACCATATATTTT. It is translated as CAWSAGTAGNTIYF. The chain joins TRBV30 to TRBJ1-3; maybe TRBD1 (5 bases). This CDR3 is built from 14 residues. Trimming pared 1 base from V and 4 bases from J, leaving 11 bases between. Germline V gives CDR1 GTSNPN, CDR2 SVGIG (reference sequence). Looking up the rest from reference TRBV30 and TRBJ1-3 gives the full variable domain: SQTIHQWPATLVQPVGSPLSLECTVEGTSNPNLYWYRQAAGRGLQLLFYSVGIGQISSEVPQNLSASRPQDRQFILSSKKLLLSDSGFYLCAWSAGTAGNTIYFGEGSWLTVV.

V gene TRBV15 combines with J gene TRBJ1-4, with D uncertain. Trimming left V 0 bases short and J 0 bases short, with 11 bases between. The CDR3 has 17 residues. The germline V gene encodes CDR1 LNHNV and CDR2 YYDKDF (reference sequence). The CDR3 here is CATSRDLGSATNEKLFF. CDR3 DNA sequence: TGTGCCACCAGCAGAGATCTAGGATCTGCAACTAATGAAAAACTGTTTTTT.

This clonotype was found once. This rearrangement joins TRBV6-5 to TRBJ1-2; D gene uncertain. Between the trimmed V and J ends, which lost 5 bases and 2 bases, there was a span of 9 bases. The CDR3 extends over 13 amino acids. CDR1 MNHEY and CDR2 SVGAGI come from the germline V gene. CDR3 sequence (DNA): TGTGCCAGCAGTCCCTCTCCCAACTATGGCTACACCTTC. The encoded protein is CASSPSPNYGYTF.

This clonotype was seen a few times. The chain carries TRBV7-6 and TRBJ2-7; 8 positions agree with TRBD1. V lost 5 bases and J lost 6; bases outside the gene matches: 3. Germline-derived CDR1 and CDR2 are SGHVS and FNYEAQ. CDR3 length equals 12 residues. The CDR3 loop reads CASSRTGGEQYF. CDR3 sequence (DNA): TGTGCCAGCAGCAGAACAGGGGGCGAGCAGTACTTC.

The count of this clonotype is one. The chain uses TRBV30 and TRBJ1-2, with no clear D. The CDR3 is 13 residues long. Germline V CDR1 and CDR2: GTSNPN, SVGIG (reference sequence). The ends were cut back, 3 bases at V and 8 bases at J, with 16 bases in the middle. The CDR3, as DNA: TGTGCCTGGAGCGCCGGGCCGATTGTCGGCTACACCTTC. Encoded protein: CAWSAGPIVGYTF.

V and J are TRBV30 and TRBJ1-4; no definite D call. V lost 0 bases and J 4 bases, leaving 6 bases between the germline ends. CDR3 length: 13 residues. Germline CDR1 reads GTSNPN; CDR2 reads SVGIG (reference sequence). The CDR3 sequence: CAWSVRYNEKLFF. CDR3 coding DNA: TGTGCCTGGAGTGTACGGTATAATGAAAAACTGTTTTTT.